Shown below are 7 T cell receptor beta chains from a single sample sequenced in a study of blood T cells in healthy people across ages (dated by TCRdb to between 2015 and 2016). Library preparation was by 5' RACE. The run used an Illumina HiSeq 2500. The second PCR ran for about 7 to 11 cycles and used a J-beta primer mix along with a sample-barcoded 5' primer. TCRdb redid the processing of the public reads, applying fastp at Q25 and MiXCR, and retained in-frame beta chains. Records with the same CDR3 protein are collapsed into one entry carrying the most frequent genes and DNA. Counted in this sample were 750,000 or so distinct CDR3 sequences; 20% to 25% of them appeared once. Of the sample, 9% to 9.5% falls within the top ten clones. The same data also contributed to another study, on T cells of mothers and their children.

Sequenced input: blood. The receptors here all came from a boy younger than 18 in good health.

This clonotype was seen only a few times. The DNA of the CDR3 is TGTGCCAGCAGCCAATCCGGGACAGGGTACCAGCATTTT. Amino acids: CASSQSGTGYQHF. The V call is TRBV7-9, the J call TRBJ1-5; 9 nucleotides line up with TRBD1. Germline V gene lookup returns CDR1 SEHNR and CDR2 FQNEAQ (reference sequence). Germline trimming cut 5 bases from V and 12 bases from J; bases unmatched to any gene: 8. The CDR3 totals 13 residues.

The chain's CDR3 is CASSQEVLNTEAFF. The DNA for the CDR3 is TGTGCCAGCAGCCAAGAGGTCCTGAACACTGAAGCTTTCTTT. The chain joins TRBV4-2 to TRBJ1-1; D ambiguous. V was clipped by 0 bases and J by 0 bases, with 5 bases between them. Germline V gene data show CDR1 as LGHNA and CDR2 as YNFKEQ. There are 14 residues in the CDR3.

This clonotype showed up just a few times. The chain couples TRBV20-1 to TRBJ2-5; possible D gene TRBD2, 6 bases. This CDR3 is 15 amino acids long. Trimming removed 0 bases at V and 1 base at J, with 12 bases between. Germline V lookup: CDR1 DFQATT, CDR2 SNEGSKA (reference sequence). The CDR3 protein is CSARDTRDFQETQYF. CDR3 DNA sequence: TGCAGTGCTAGAGACACCCGGGACTTCCAAGAGACCCAGTACTTC.

This clonotype was seen once. The chain is built from TRBV20-1 and TRBJ2-7, with 7 bases lining up with TRBD2. Germline CDR1 is DFQATT and CDR2 is SNEGSKA (reference sequence). Trimming at V came to 3 bases and at J to 2 bases, leaving 13 bases not matched to a gene. This CDR3 region has 16 residues. In nucleotides, the CDR3 is TGCAGTGCTAGCGAGAATAGCGGGTCCATCGCCTACGAGCAGTACTTC. It translates to CSASENSGSIAYEQYF.

This clonotype was counted only a few times. The chain links TRBV3-1 to TRBJ2-6; D not certain. This CDR3 has 16 residues. In germline, CDR1 is LGHDT, CDR2 YNNKEL (reference sequence). Trimming cost V 2 bases and J 0 bases, with 8 bases left between them. The CDR3 sequence is CASSQIGLSGANVLTF. The DNA of the CDR3 is TGTGCCAGCAGCCAAATAGGTCTCTCTGGGGCCAACGTCCTGACTTTC.

V gene TRBV7-2 combines with J gene TRBJ2-1; 8 bases fit TRBD2. The trim removed 5 bases at V and 6 bases at J, leaving 15 bases unmatched. The CDR3 length is 17 residues. CDR1 SGHTA and CDR2 FQGNSA come from the germline V gene. CDR3 in amino acids: CASSTHLQRENSNEQFF. The CDR3 DNA reads as TGTGCCAGCAGCACACACTTGCAGCGGGAGAATTCCAATGAGCAGTTCTTC. Drawing the rest from reference TRBV7-2 and TRBJ2-1, the complete variable domain is GAGVSQSPSNKVTEKGKDVELRCDPISGHTALYWYRQSLGQGLEFLIYFQGNSAPDKSGLPSDRFSAERTGGSVSTLTIQRTQQEDSAVYLCASSTHLQRENSNEQFFGPGTRLTVL.

CDR3 sequence (DNA): TGCAGTGCTAGGGCTATAGGGTTAGGAAACACCATATATTTT. Translated: CSARAIGLGNTIYF. V is TRBV20-1 and J is TRBJ1-3; the D is unclear. The germline V gene has CDR1 DFQATT and CDR2 SNEGSKA (reference sequence). Between the trimmed V and J ends, which lost 3 bases and 4 bases, there was a span of 13 bases. This CDR3 region has 14 residues.